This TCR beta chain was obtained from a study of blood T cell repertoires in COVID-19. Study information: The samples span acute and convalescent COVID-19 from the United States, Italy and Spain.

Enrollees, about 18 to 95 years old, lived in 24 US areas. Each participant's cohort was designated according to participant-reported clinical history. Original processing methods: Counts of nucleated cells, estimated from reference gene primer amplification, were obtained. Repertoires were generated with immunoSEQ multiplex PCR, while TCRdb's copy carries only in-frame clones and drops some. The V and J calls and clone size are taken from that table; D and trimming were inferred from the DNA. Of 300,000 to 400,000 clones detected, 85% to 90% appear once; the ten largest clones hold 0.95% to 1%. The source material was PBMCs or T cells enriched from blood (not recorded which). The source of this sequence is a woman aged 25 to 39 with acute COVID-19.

The CDR3 DNA reads TGTGCCAGCAGCCTCCGGGACAGGGGGCTTGGTGGCTACACCTTC. This sequence encodes CASSLRDRGLGGYTF. V is TRBV11-2 and J is TRBJ1-2; 12 bases agree with TRBD1. The CDR3 consists of 15 residues. The germline CDR1 and CDR2 sequences are SGHAT and FQNNGV. Trimming cost V 5 bases and J 7 bases; bases outside gene matches: 8.